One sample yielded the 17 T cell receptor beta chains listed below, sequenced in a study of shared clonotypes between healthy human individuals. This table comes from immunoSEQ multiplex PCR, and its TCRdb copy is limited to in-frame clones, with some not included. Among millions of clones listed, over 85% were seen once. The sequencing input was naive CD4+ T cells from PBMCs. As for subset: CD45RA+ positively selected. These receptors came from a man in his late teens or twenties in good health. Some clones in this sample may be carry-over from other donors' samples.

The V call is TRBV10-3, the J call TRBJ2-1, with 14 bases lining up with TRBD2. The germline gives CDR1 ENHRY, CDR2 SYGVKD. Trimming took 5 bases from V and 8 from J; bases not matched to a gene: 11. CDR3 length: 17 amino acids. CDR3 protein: CAISPSIGLAGGHEQFF. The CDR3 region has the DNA TGTGCCATCAGTCCGTCTATAGGACTAGCGGGAGGACATGAGCAGTTCTTC.

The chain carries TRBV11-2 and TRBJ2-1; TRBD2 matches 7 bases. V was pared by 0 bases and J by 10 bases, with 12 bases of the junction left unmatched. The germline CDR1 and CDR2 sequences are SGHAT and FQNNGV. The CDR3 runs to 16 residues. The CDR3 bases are TGTGCCAGCAGCTTAGATCCTACCGCGCGGGGGAAGGAGCAGTTCTTC. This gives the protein CASSLDPTARGKEQFF.

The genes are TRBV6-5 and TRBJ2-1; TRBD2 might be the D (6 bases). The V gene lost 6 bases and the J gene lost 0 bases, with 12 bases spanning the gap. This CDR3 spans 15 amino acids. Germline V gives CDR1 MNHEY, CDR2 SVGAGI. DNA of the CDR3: TGTGCCAGCAGCCCCAGCGGGCCCTCCTACAATGAGCAGTTCTTC. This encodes CASSPSGPSYNEQFF.

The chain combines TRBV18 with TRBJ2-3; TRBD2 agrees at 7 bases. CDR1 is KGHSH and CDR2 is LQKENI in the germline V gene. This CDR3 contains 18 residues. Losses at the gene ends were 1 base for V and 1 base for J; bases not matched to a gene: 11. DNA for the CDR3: TGTGCCAGCTCACCACTACCCTTGGCGGGAGCGGGCACAGATACGCAGTATTTT. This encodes CASSPLPLAGAGTDTQYF.

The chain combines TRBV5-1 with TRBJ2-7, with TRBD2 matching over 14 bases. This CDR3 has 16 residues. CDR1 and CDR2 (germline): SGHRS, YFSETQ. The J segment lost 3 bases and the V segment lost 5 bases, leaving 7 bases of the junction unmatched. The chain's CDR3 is CASRPGTSGSIYEQYF. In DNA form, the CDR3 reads TGCGCCAGCAGACCCGGGACTAGCGGGAGCATCTACGAGCAGTACTTC.

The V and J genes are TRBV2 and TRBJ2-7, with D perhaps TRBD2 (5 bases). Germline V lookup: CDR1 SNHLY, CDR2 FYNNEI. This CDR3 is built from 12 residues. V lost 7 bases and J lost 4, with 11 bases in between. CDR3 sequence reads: CASTLGLYEQYF. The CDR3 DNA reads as TGTGCCAGCACCCTAGGACTGTACGAGCAGTACTTC. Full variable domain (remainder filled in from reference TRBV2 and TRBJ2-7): EPEVTQTPSHQVTQMGQEVILRCVPISNHLYFYWYRQILGQKVEFLVSFYNNEISEKSEIFDDQFSVERPDGSNFTLKIRSTKLEDSAMYFCASTLGLYEQYFGPGTRLTVT.

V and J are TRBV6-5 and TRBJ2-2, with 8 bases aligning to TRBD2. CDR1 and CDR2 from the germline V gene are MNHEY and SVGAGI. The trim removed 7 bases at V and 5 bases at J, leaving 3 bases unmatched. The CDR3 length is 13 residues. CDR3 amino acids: CASMAGGTGELFF. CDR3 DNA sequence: TGTGCCAGCATGGCGGGAGGTACCGGGGAGCTGTTTTTT.

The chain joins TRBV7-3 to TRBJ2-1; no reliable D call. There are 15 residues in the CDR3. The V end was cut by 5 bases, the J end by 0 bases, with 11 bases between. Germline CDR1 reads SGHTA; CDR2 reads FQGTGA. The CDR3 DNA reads TGTGCCAGCAGCCTCATGACCGGCTCCTACAATGAGCAGTTCTTC. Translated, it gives CASSLMTGSYNEQFF. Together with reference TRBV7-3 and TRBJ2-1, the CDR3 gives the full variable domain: GAGVSQTPSNKVTEKGKYVELRCDPISGHTALYWYRQSLGQGPEFLIYFQGTGAADDSGLPNDRFFAVRPEGSVSTLKIQRTERGDSAVYLCASSLMTGSYNEQFFGPGTRLTVL.

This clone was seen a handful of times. The chain's CDR3 is CASSGHAGTGGLGYTF. In DNA, the CDR3 is TGTGCCAGCAGTGGGCATGCCGGGACAGGGGGCCTTGGCTACACCTTC. The chain recombines TRBV25-1 with TRBJ1-2; 12 positions match TRBD1. CDR3 length equals 16 residues. Germline lookup yields CDR1 MGHDK and CDR2 SYGVNS. V gave up 4 bases and J gave up 7 bases; unmatched junction bases: 10.

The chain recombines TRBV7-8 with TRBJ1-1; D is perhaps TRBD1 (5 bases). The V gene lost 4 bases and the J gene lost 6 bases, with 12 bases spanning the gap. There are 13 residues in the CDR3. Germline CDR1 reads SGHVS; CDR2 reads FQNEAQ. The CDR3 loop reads CASSSRGLAEAFF. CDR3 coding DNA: TGTGCCAGCAGCTCGCGGGGACTGGCTGAAGCTTTCTTT.

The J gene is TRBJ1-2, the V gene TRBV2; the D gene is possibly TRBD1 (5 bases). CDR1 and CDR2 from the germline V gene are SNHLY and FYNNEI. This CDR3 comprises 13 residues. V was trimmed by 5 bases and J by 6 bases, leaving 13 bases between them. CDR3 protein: CASSQNPGNGYTF. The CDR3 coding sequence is TGTGCCAGCAGTCAAAATCCAGGGAATGGCTACACCTTC.

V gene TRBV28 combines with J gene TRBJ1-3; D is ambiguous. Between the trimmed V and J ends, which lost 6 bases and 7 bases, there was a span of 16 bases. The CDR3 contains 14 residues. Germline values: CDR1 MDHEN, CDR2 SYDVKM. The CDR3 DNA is TGTGCCAGCAGCTTACTTAGTGCTCGGAACACCATATATTTT. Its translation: CASSLLSARNTIYF.

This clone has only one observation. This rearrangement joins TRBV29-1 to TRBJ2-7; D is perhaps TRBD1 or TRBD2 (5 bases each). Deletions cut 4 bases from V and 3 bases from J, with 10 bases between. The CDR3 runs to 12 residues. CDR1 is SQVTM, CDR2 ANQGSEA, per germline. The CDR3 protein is CSVAGDLYEQYF. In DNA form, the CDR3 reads TGCAGCGTTGCCGGGGACCTCTACGAGCAGTACTTC.

CDR3 in amino acids: CASSRLAENTGELFF. The CDR3, as DNA: TGTGCCAGCAGCCGACTAGCGGAAAACACCGGGGAGCTGTTTTTT. This rearrangement joins TRBV7-9 to TRBJ2-2; TRBD2 aligns across 9 bases. V gave up 5 bases and J gave up 2 bases; unmatched junction bases: 3. The germline gives CDR1 SEHNR, CDR2 FQNEAQ (reference sequence). The CDR3 consists of 15 residues.

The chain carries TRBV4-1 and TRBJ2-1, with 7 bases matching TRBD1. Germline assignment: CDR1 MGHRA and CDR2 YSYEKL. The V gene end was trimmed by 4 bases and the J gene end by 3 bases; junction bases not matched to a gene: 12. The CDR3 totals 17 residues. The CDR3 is CASSPTITGALYNEQFF. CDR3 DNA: TGCGCCAGCAGCCCCACTATCACAGGGGCCCTCTACAATGAGCAGTTCTTC.

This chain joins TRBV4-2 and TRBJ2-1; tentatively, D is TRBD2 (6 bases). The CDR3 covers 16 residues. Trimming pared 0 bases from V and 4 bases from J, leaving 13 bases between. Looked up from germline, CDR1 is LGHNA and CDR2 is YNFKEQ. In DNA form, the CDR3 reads TGTGCCAGCAGCCAAGAGGTGGTGGGGGGATACAATGAGCAGTTCTTC. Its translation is CASSQEVVGGYNEQFF.

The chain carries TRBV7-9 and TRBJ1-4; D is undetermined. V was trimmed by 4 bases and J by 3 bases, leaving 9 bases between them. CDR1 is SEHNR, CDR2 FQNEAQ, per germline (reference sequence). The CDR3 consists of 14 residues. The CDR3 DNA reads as TGTGCCAGCAGCTCCCGGGCATCTAATGAAAAACTGTTTTTT. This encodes CASSSRASNEKLFF. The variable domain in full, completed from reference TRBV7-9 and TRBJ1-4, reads DTGVSQNPRHKITKRGQNVTFRCDPISEHNRLYWYRQTLGQGPEFLTYFQNEAQLEKSRLLSDRFSAERPKGSFSTLEIQRTEQGDSAMYLCASSSRASNEKLFFGSGTQLSVL.